A selection of T cell receptor beta chains follows, all from one sample in a study of blood T cell repertoires in COVID-19. The data were produced by immunoSEQ multiplex PCR, yet TCRdb's version contains in-frame clones alone and is incomplete. The repertoire holds roughly 120,000 clones, with around 83% as singletons. The sequenced material came from peripheral blood. Receptors originate from a man in his forties or fifties with acute or convalescent COVID-19. The CDR3 runs from the conserved cysteine through the conserved F or W. Fields, in order: V gene, clone size, D gene, J gene, CDR3 DNA, CDR3 protein. D genes are given only for firm matches. Not all rows give a size; the values are once, few, many and, for expanded clones, a class.

TRBV7-9	NA	TRBD2	TRBJ2-7	TGTGCCAGCAGCTTACCAGGGACTAGCGGGGGGCTCTCCTACGAGCAGTACTTC	CASSLPGTSGGLSYEQYF
TRBV4-3	NA	TRBD1	TRBJ2-7	TGCGCCAGCAGCCAAGATGGACAGGGGCCCTTCTACGAGCAGTACTTC	CASSQDGQGPFYEQYF
TRBV10-3	NA	NA	TRBJ1-5	TGTGCCATCAGTGAGACAGGAACCAATCAGCCCCAGCATTTT	CAISETGTNQPQHF
TRBV3-1/TRBV3-2	few	NA	TRBJ2-7	TGTGCCAGCAGCCAAGATCTAGTATCCTACGAGCAGTACTTC	CASSQDLVSYEQYF
TRBV19	NA	NA	TRBJ1-1	TGTGCCAGTCAACCCTGGGGGCGACGCATGAACACTGAAGCTTTCTTT	CASQPWGRRMNTEAFF
TRBV19	NA	NA	TRBJ2-2	TGTGCCAGTAGTATCGGCGGGGCTAACACCGGGGAGCTGTTTTTT	CASSIGGANTGELFF
TRBV11-2	NA	NA	TRBJ2-3	TGTGCCAGCAGCTTAGGGGGGCGGAATACGCAGTATTTT	CASSLGGRNTQYF
TRBV6-1	NA	NA	TRBJ1-3	TGTGCCAGCAGTGAAGCATCGGGCAGGGCTGGAAACACCATATATTTT	CASSEASGRAGNTIYF
TRBV28	NA	NA	TRBJ2-1	TGTGCCAGCCGGAGGAGCCCCAACAATGAGCAGTTCTTC	CASRRSPNNEQFF
TRBV30	NA	NA	TRBJ1-2	TGTGCCTGGAAACTGTATAATCGGGGAAATGGCTACACCTTC	CAWKLYNRGNGYTF
TRBV28	NA	NA	TRBJ2-7	TGTGCCAGCAGTTTATTGGCAGGGGACCGAGACTACGAGCAGTACTTC	CASSLLAGDRDYEQYF
TRBV2	NA	TRBD1	TRBJ2-5	TGTGCCAGCAAGACAGGGAATAACGAAGAGACCCAGTACTTC	CASKTGNNEETQYF
TRBV4-1	NA	TRBD2	TRBJ2-1	TGCGCCAGCAGACCCCCGGGACTAGCGGGAGCGAACTCCTACAATGAGCAGTTCTTC	CASRPPGLAGANSYNEQFF
TRBV7-2	once	NA	TRBJ2-1	TGTGCCAGCAGCTCGTCGACGGCGGCTGAGCAGTTCTTC	CASSSSTAAEQFF
TRBV29-1	NA	NA	TRBJ1-4	TGCAGCGTTGAAGATCCCTACAGCTCAACTAATGAAAAACTGTTTTTT	CSVEDPYSSTNEKLFF
TRBV5-1	NA	NA	TRBJ2-7	TGCGCCAGCAGCGCTCTCGAACTACCTGGTTCCTACGAGCAGTACTTC	CASSALELPGSYEQYF
TRBV11-2	NA	NA	TRBJ2-4	TGTGCCAGCAGCTTAGTATCGAAAAACATTCAGTACTTC	CASSLVSKNIQYF
TRBV6-2/TRBV6-3	few	NA	TRBJ2-7	TGTGCCAGCAGTTACCGGCGAGTAGCGGATATCTACGAGCAGTACTTC	CASSYRRVADIYEQYF
TRBV20-1	NA	NA	TRBJ2-7	TGCAGTGCTTTCCCTTACGAGCAGTACTTC	CSAFPYEQYF
TRBV28	NA	TRBD2	TRBJ2-1	TGTGCCAGCAGTCCCACCGGAGCGGGATTCCCGAATGAGCAGTTCTTC	CASSPTGAGFPNEQFF
TRBV6-2/TRBV6-3	NA	NA	TRBJ2-4	TGTGCCAGCAGTTACCTCTCGGTGTCCCCCAGGGGCATTCAGTACTTC	CASSYLSVSPRGIQYF
TRBV29-1	NA	TRBD2	TRBJ2-3	TGCAGCGTCCTGGGACTAGCGGGAGGAGGTACGCAGTATTTT	CSVLGLAGGGTQYF